One T cell receptor beta chain is described in this entry. Source study methods: Reference gene primer amplification gave nucleated cell count estimates. Sequencing used immunoSEQ multiplex PCR; TCRdb keeps in-frame clones, though not all of them. V and J calls and clone size are those listed in that table; D and trimming were worked out from the DNA. The table lists roughly 280,000 clones, approximately 88% of them singletons, with around 2% in the top ten. The sample comes from a study of blood T cell repertoires in COVID-19. Study overall: Specimens from acute and convalescent COVID-19 originated in the United States, Italy and Spain. PBMCs, B-cell-depleted T cells, or T cells provided the cDNA or gDNA that made up the material.

There are 14 residues in the CDR3. Germline lookup yields CDR1 SNHLY and CDR2 FYNNEI. V shed 8 bases and J 0 bases; nucleotides not matched to a gene: 6. Sequencing input: peripheral blood. The gene calls are TRBV2 and TRBJ1-2; 7 bases line up with TRBD1. This receptor was identified in a man in his fifties with acute or convalescent COVID-19. The CDR3 reads CASVTGDANYGYTF. The CDR3 nucleotides are TGTGCCAGCGTCACAGGGGACGCTAACTATGGCTACACCTTC.